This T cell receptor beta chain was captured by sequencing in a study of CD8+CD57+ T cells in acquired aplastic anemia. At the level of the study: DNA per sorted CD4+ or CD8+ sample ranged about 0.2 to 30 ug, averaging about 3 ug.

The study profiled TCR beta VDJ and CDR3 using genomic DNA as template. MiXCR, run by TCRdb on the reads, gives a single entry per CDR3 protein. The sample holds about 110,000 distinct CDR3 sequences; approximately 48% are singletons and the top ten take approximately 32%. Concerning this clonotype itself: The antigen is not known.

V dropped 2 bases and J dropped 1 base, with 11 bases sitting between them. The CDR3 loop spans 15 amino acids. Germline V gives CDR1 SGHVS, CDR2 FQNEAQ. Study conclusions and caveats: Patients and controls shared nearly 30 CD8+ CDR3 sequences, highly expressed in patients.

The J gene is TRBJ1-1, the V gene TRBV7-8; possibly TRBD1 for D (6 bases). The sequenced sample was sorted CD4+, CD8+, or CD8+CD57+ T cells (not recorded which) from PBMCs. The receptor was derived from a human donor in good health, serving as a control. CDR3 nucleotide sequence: TGTGCCAGCAGCTTAATGGACAGCAAGAACACTGAAGCTTTCTTT. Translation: CASSLMDSKNTEAFF.